The clone carrying this T cell receptor beta chain was found a few times. The antigen is not known. The entry originates in a study of T cell repertoires in cytomegalovirus infection. Study as a whole: Matching HLA type and CMV infection were both indicated by public TCR beta signatures.

TCRdb re-derived calls from the reads in MiXCR, one entry per CDR3 protein. The sample records about 740,000 distinct CDR3 sequences, about a third being singletons. Study-level results: HLA-C-restricted TCR beta clonotypes specific for CMV led the ex vivo response. Cumulative frequency of public TCR beta families picked out carriers of CMV plus the relevant HLA.

The CDR3 loop spans 14 amino acids. V dropped 6 bases and J dropped 3 bases, with 14 bases sitting between them. The germline V gene encodes CDR1 SNHLY and CDR2 FYNNEI. Sequencing was performed on PBMCs. The receptor comes from a human donor in good health (CMV status not recorded). Some clones in this sample may be carry-over from other donors' samples. The chain is built from TRBV2 and TRBJ1-2; D is unresolved. CDR3 sequence reads: CASSLSDGYYGYTF. The CDR3 nucleotides are TGTGCCAGCAGCCTCTCAGACGGCTACTATGGCTACACCTTC.